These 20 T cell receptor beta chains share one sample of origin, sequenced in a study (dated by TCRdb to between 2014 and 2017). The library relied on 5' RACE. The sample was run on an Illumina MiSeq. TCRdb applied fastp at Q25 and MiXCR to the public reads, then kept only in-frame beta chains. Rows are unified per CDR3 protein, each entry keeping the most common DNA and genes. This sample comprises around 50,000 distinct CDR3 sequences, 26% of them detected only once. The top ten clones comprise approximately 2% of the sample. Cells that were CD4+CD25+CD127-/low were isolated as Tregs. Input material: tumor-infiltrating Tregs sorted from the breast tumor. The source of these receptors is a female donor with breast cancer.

The CDR3 bases are TGTGCCACCAGCAGTATACAGGGATGGGGTACCTTAGCTGGGGCCAACGTCCTGACTTTC. It encodes CATSSIQGWGTLAGANVLTF. J is TRBJ2-6 and V is TRBV15, with D maybe TRBD1 (6 bases). The CDR3 runs 20 residues. Germline-derived CDR1 and CDR2 are LNHNV and YYDKDF (reference sequence). V was clipped by 3 bases and J by 2 bases, with 23 bases between them. Full variable domain (missing parts from reference TRBV15 and TRBJ2-6): DAMVIQNPRYQVTQFGKPVTLSCSQTLNHNVMYWYQQKSSQAPKLLFHYYDKDFNNEADTPDNFQSRRPNTSFCFLDIRSPGLGDTAMYLCATSSIQGWGTLAGANVLTFGAGSRLTVL.

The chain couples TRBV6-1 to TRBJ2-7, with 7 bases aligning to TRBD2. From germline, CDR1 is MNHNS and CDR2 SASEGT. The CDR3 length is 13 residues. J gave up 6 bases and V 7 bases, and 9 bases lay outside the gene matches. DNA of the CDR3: TGTGCCAGCACTCCACGGGGGGAAACCGAGCAGTACTTC. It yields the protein CASTPRGETEQYF.

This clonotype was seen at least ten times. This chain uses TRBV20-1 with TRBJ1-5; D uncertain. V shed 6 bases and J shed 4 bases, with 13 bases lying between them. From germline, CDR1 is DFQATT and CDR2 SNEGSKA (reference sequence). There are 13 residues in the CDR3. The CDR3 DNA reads TGCAGTGCGTTGAGGGAGCATAATCAGCCCCAGCATTTT. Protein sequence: CSALREHNQPQHF.

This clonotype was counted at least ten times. Here the CDR3 reads CASSEGSRNSPLHF. Written as DNA, the CDR3 is TGTGCCAGCAGTGAAGGGTCTCGGAATTCACCCCTCCACTTT. The rearrangement joins TRBV25-1 to TRBJ1-6; the D is unclear. V lost 2 bases and J 7 bases, leaving 9 bases between the germline ends. CDR3 length: 14 residues. The germline V gene encodes CDR1 MGHDK and CDR2 SYGVNS.

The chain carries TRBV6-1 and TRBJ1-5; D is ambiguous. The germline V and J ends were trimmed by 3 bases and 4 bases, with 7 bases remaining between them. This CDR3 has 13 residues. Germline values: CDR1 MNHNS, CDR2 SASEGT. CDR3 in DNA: TGTGCCAGCAGTGACGACGAAAATCAGCCCCAGCATTTT. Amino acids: CASSDDENQPQHF.

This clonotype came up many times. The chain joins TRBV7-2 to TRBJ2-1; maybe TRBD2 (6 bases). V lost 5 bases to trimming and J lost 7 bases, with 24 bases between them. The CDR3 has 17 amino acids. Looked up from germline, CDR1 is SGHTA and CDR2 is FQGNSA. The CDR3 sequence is CASSGGAGMTLRNEQFF. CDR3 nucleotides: TGTGCCAGCAGCGGTGGGGCGGGAATGACCCTAAGGAATGAGCAGTTCTTC.

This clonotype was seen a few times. CDR3 region: CSARTNNQGRGYTF. Written as DNA, the CDR3 is TGCAGTGCTAGGACCAACAACCAGGGCCGGGGCTACACCTTC. V and J are TRBV20-1 and TRBJ1-2, with TRBD1 as a possible D gene (5 bases). CDR1 and CDR2 (germline): DFQATT, SNEGSKA (reference sequence). There are 14 residues in the CDR3. V dropped 3 bases and J dropped 8 bases, with 19 bases sitting between them.

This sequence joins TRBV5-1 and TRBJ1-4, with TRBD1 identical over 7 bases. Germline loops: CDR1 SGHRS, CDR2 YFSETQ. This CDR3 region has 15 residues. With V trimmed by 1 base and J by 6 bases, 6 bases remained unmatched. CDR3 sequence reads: CASSLQSGQHEKLFF. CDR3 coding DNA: TGCGCCAGCAGCTTGCAATCGGGACAGCATGAAAAACTGTTTTTT. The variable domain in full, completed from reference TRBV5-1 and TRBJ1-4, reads KAGVTQTPRYLIKTRGQQVTLSCSPISGHRSVSWYQQTPGQGLQFLFEYFSETQRNKGNFPGRFSGRQFSNSRSEMNVSTLELGDSALYLCASSLQSGQHEKLFFGSGTQLSVL.

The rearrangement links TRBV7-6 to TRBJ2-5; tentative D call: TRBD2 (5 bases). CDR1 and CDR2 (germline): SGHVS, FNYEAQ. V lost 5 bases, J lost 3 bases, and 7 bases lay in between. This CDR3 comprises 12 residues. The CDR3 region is CASSPGEETQYF. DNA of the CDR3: TGTGCCAGCAGCCCCGGGGAAGAGACCCAGTACTTC.

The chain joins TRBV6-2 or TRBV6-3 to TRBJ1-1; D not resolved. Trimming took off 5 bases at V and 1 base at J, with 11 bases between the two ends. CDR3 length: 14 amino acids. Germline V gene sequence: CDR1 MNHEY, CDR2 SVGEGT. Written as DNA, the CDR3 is TGTGCCAGCAGTCTTGGCTCGGAGAACACTGAAGCTTTCTTT. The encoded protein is CASSLGSENTEAFF.

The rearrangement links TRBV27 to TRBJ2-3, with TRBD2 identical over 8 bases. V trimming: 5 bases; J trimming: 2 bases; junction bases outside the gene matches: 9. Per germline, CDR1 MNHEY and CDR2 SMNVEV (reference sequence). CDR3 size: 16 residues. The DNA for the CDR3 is TGTGCCAGCAGTCCCCAAGAGCGGGAGATCACAGATACGCAGTATTTT. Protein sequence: CASSPQEREITDTQYF.

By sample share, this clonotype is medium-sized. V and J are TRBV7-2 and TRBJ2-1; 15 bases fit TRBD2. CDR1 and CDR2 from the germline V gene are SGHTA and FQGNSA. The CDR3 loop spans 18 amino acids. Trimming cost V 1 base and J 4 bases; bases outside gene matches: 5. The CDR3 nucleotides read TGTGCCAGCAGCTTAGAAGGGACTAGCGGGAGGTATTACAATGAGCAGTTCTTC. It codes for CASSLEGTSGRYYNEQFF.

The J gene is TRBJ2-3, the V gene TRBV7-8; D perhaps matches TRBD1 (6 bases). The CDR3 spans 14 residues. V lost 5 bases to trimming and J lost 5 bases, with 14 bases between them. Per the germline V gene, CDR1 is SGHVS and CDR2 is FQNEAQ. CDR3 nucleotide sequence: TGTGCCAGCAGCCCCGGACAGCTAAGAGATACGCAGTATTTT. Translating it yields CASSPGQLRDTQYF.

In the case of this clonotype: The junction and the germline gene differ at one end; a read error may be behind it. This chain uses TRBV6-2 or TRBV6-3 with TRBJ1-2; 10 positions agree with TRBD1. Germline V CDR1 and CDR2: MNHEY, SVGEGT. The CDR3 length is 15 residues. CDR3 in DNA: TGTGCCAGCAGAATCGGGACAGGGGTCGTCTATGGCTGCACCTTC. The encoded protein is CASRIGTGVVYGCTF.

The CDR3: CASSSGQGAYNEQFF. Here the CDR3 DNA reads TGTGCCAGCAGCTCGGGACAGGGGGCCTACAATGAGCAGTTCTTC. The V and J genes are TRBV7-2 and TRBJ2-1; 11 bases are shared with TRBD1. The germline gives CDR1 SGHTA, CDR2 FQGNSA. CDR3 length: 15 amino acids. The trim removed 4 bases at V and 2 bases at J, leaving 1 base unmatched.

CDR3 protein: CSASLLAGGPGRNEQFF. The DNA for the CDR3 is TGCAGTGCTAGTCTACTAGCGGGAGGCCCGGGGCGGAATGAGCAGTTCTTC. J is TRBJ2-1 and V is TRBV20-1; 12 bases fit TRBD2. The germline V gene has CDR1 DFQATT and CDR2 SNEGSKA (reference sequence). The J segment lost 7 bases and the V segment lost 3 bases, leaving 13 bases of the junction unmatched. The CDR3 is made up of 17 amino acids.

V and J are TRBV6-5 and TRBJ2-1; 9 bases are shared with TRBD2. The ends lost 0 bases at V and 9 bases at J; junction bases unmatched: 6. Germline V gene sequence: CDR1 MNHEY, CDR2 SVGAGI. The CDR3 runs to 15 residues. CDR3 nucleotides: TGTGCCAGCAGTTACTCGAGCGGGGGGAAAAGTGAGCAGTTCTTC. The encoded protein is CASSYSSGGKSEQFF.

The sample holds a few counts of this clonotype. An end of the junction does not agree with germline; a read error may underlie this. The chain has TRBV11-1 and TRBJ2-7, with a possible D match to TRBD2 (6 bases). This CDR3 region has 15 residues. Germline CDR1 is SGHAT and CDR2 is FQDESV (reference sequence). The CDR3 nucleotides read TGTGCCGGCAGCACCCTGCGGGGTAACTCCTACGAGCAGTACTTC. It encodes CAGSTLRGNSYEQYF.

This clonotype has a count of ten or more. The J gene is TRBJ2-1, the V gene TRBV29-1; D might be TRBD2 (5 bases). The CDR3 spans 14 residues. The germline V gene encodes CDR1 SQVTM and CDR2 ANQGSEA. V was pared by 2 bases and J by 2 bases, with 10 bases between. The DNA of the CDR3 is TGCAGCGTTGAATTCGAGCGGACCTACAATGAGCAGTTCTTC. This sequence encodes CSVEFERTYNEQFF.

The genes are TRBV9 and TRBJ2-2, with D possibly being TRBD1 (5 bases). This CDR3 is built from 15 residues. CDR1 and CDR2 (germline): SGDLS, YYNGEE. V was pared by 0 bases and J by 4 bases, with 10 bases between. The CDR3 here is CASSVDGQGTGELFF. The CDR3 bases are TGTGCCAGCAGCGTAGATGGGCAGGGCACCGGGGAGCTGTTTTTT.